Each of the 6 T cell receptor beta chains below was sequenced from the same sample in a study of T cell repertoires in cytomegalovirus infection. The antigens of these receptors remain unknown. One entry per CDR3 protein, called by TCRdb with MiXCR from the reads. Of about 78,000 distinct CDR3 sequences in the sample, roughly 40% were seen once. Here the sequenced sample was CD8+ T cells from cultured PBMCs, taken from culture after CMV antigen stimulation. These receptor sequences come from a human donor in good health (CMV status not recorded). Some clones in this sample may be carry-over from other donors' samples.

This chain uses TRBV6-2 or TRBV6-3 with TRBJ1-1; D remains ambiguous. This CDR3 region has 12 residues. CDR1 is MNHEY, CDR2 SVGEGT, per germline. The V and J ends lost 1 base and 4 bases respectively, with 4 bases between them. CDR3 sequence reads: CASSYYGTEAFF. CDR3 in DNA: TGTGCCAGCAGTTACTACGGCACTGAAGCTTTCTTT.

V and J are TRBV29-1 and TRBJ1-5; D remains ambiguous. The CDR3 runs to 16 residues. CDR1 is SQVTM and CDR2 is ANQGSEA in the germline V gene. With 7 bases removed from V and 0 bases from J, the gap between germline ends came to 19 bases. The CDR3 DNA reads as TGCAGCGGCCTCCGGTATTCAATAGTTAGCAATCAGCCCCAGCATTTT. As protein: CSGLRYSIVSNQPQHF.

This clonotype has more than one count but fewer than ten. The chain joins TRBV7-9 to TRBJ2-3; possibly TRBD1 for D (6 bases). This CDR3 contains 19 residues. Trimming took off 2 bases at V and 2 bases at J, with 23 bases between the two ends. From germline, CDR1 is SEHNR and CDR2 FQNEAQ (reference sequence). In DNA, the CDR3 is TGTGCCAGCAGCTTACCACGTCGTGGACAGAACGTTCTCACAGATACGCAGTATTTT. Its protein is CASSLPRRGQNVLTDTQYF. Looking up the rest from reference TRBV7-9 and TRBJ2-3 gives the full variable domain: DTGVSQNPRHKITKRGQNVTFRCDPISEHNRLYWYRQTLGQGPEFLTYFQNEAQLEKSRLLSDRFSAERPKGSFSTLEIQRTEQGDSAMYLCASSLPRRGQNVLTDTQYFGPGTRLTVL.

V and J are TRBV6-4 and TRBJ1-5; perhaps TRBD1 as D (5 bases). Between the trimmed V and J ends, which lost 4 bases and 1 base, there was a span of 11 bases. The CDR3 has 15 residues. Germline V gives CDR1 MRHNA, CDR2 SNTAGT. The CDR3 DNA reads as TGTGCCAGCAGTGCGGAAGGGACGAGCAATCAGCCCCAGCATTTT. This translates into CASSAEGTSNQPQHF.

At least ten counts were recorded for this clonotype. The genes are TRBV7-9 and TRBJ2-7; D is undetermined. Trimming shortened V by 3 bases and J by 5 bases, and 11 bases separated the two germline ends. From germline, CDR1 is SEHNR and CDR2 FQNEAQ (reference sequence). The CDR3 is 13 amino acids. In nucleotides, the CDR3 is TGTGCCAGCAGCTTTTCCCAGACCGACGAGCAGTACTTC. This translates into CASSFSQTDEQYF. Looking up the rest from reference TRBV7-9 and TRBJ2-7 gives the full variable domain: DTGVSQNPRHKITKRGQNVTFRCDPISEHNRLYWYRQTLGQGPEFLTYFQNEAQLEKSRLLSDRFSAERPKGSFSTLEIQRTEQGDSAMYLCASSFSQTDEQYFGPGTRLTVT.

The table lists this clonotype with a count of one. V and J are TRBV5-6 and TRBJ2-4; D uncertain. V was shortened by 4 bases and J by 9 bases, with 11 bases between the two germline ends. Germline V lookup: CDR1 SGHDT, CDR2 YYEEEE. The CDR3 loop spans 12 amino acids. CDR3 nucleotide sequence: TGTGCCAGCAGCGCATCTACGGGCATTCAGTACTTC. Translation: CASSASTGIQYF.